The text below deals with one T cell receptor beta chain. This record comes from a study of blood T cell repertoires in COVID-19. Study summary: Material from acute and convalescent COVID-19 was sourced from the United States, Italy and Spain. The analysed material was cDNA or gDNA that came from T cells, B-cell-depleted T cells, or PBMCs.

Per the authors' pipeline: Using reference gene primer amplification, nucleated cell counts were estimated. The data were produced by immunoSEQ multiplex PCR, yet TCRdb's version contains in-frame clones alone and is incomplete. For V, J and clone size, that table is used; D and trimming come from the DNA. The sample yields approximately 81,000 clones, roughly four fifths seen once. The V and J ends lost 5 bases and 6 bases respectively, with 14 bases between them. Germline assignment: CDR1 SGHAT and CDR2 FQNNGV. The CDR3 length is 14 residues. The sequencing sample was made of peripheral blood. This TCR was recovered from a human donor in a cohort sampled during active COVID-19. The chain carries TRBV11-2 and TRBJ2-4, with D possibly TRBD1 on 6 matching bases. The CDR3 loop reads CASSPDAGVNIQYF. The CDR3 DNA sequence: TGTGCCAGCAGCCCGGATGCAGGGGTAAACATTCAGTACTTC.